This T cell receptor (beta chain) was sequenced in a study of T cells in Graves' hyperthyroidism and ophthalmopathy. A word on this clonotype: The CDR3 end shows no conserved phenylalanine or tryptophan, and so a read error is likely. It is unclear where the CDR3 begins or ends on the DNA, so no DNA is shown, and the CDR3 is as TCRdb lists it.

Germline V gene lookup returns CDR1 MRHNA and CDR2 SNTAGT. The CDR3 is 10 residues long, ends included. TCR beta CDR3 regions were amplified from RNA transcripts. TCR CDR3 regions were first amplified by RT-PCR with HTBI primers. TCRdb redid the calling of the multiplex PCR reads with MiXCR, one entry per CDR3 protein. The sample consists of about 59,000 distinct CDR3 sequences, about 50% of them appearing once. Sequenced material: blood. The TCR sequence derives from a woman aged 60-75 years with Graves' ophthalmopathy. The chain joins TRBV6-4 to TRBJ1-2; the table's D call, TRBD1, has no DNA check behind it. CDR3 region: CASSDPQTGD.